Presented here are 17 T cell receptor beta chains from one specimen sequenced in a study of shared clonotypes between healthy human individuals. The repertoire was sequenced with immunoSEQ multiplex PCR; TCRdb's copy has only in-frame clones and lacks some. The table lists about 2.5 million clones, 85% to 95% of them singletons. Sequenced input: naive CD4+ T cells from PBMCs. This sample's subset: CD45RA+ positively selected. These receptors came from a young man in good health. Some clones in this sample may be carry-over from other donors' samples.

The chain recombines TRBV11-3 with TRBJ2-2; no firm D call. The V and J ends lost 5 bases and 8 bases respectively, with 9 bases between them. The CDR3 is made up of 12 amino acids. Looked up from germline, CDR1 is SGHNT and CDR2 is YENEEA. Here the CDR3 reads CASSPDGGELFF. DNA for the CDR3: TGTGCCAGCAGCCCCGACGGGGGGGAGCTGTTTTTT.

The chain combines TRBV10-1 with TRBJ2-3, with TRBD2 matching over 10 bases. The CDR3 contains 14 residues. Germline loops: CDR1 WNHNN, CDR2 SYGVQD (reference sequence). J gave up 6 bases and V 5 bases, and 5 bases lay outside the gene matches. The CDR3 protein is CASSRRTSGDTQYF. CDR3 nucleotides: TGCGCCAGCAGTCGTCGGACTAGCGGCGATACGCAGTATTTT.

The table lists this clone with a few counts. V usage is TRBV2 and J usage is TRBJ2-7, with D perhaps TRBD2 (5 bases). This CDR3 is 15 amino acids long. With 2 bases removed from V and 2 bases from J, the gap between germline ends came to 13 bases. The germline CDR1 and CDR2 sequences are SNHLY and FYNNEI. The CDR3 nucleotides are TGTGCCAGCAGTGAATTATCGGGATACCCCTACGAGCAGTACTTC. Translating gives CASSELSGYPYEQYF.

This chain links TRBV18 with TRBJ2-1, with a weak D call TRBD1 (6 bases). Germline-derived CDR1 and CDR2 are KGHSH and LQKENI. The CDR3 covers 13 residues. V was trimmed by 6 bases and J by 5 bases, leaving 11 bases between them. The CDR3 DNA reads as TGTGCCAGCTCGGGGACATGGGACAATGAGCAGTTCTTC. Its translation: CASSGTWDNEQFF.

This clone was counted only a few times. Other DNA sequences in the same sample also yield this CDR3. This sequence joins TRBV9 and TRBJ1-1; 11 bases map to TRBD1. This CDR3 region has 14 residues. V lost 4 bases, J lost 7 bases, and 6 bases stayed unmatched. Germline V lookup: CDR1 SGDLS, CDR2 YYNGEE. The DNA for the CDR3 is TGTGCCAGCAGCCCCCGGACAGGGGGCGGTGAAGCTTTCTTT. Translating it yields CASSPRTGGGEAFF.

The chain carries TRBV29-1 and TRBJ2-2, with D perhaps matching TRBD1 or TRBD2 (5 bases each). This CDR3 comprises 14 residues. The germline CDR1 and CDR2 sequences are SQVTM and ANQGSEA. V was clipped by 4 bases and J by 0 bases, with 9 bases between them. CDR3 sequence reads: CSVVRGANTGELFF. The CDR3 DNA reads TGCAGCGTTGTTCGAGGGGCGAACACCGGGGAGCTGTTTTTT.

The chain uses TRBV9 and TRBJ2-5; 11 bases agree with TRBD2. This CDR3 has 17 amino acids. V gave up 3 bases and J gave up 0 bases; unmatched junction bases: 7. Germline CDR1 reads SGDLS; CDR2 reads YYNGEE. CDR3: CASSDRLAGIYQETQYF. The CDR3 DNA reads TGTGCCAGCAGCGACCGACTAGCGGGGATTTACCAAGAGACCCAGTACTTC.

The CDR3 nucleotides are TGTGCCAGCCATGCACCCCCCGGGTTCGGCAAAAACATTCAGTACTTC. Amino acid sequence: CASHAPPGFGKNIQYF. The chain has TRBV28 and TRBJ2-4; the D is unclear. This CDR3 has 16 amino acids. CDR1 is MDHEN and CDR2 is SYDVKM in the germline V gene. V was clipped by 8 bases and J by 3 bases, with 20 bases between them.

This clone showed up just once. Here the CDR3 DNA reads TGTGCCAGCAGCTCCTCTCCCCCACTAGCGGGGGTAACCTACGAGCAGTACTTC. Its protein product is CASSSSPPLAGVTYEQYF. The gene calls are TRBV7-8 and TRBJ2-7, with 11 bases fitting TRBD2. The ends lost 4 bases at V and 2 bases at J; junction bases unmatched: 13. This CDR3 is built from 18 residues. Germline assignment: CDR1 SGHVS and CDR2 FQNEAQ. The whole variable domain, remainder taken from reference TRBV7-8 and TRBJ2-7, is GAGVSQSPRYKVAKRGQDVALRCDPISGHVSLFWYQQALGQGPEFLTYFQNEAQLDKSGLPSDRFFAERPEGSVSTLKIQRTQQEDSAVYLCASSSSPPLAGVTYEQYFGPGTRLTVT.

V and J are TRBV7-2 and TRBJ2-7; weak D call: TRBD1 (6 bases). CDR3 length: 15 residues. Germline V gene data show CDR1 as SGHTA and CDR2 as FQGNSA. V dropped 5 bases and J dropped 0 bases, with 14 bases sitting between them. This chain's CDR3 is CASSRDRTNSYEQYF. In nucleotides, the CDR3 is TGTGCCAGCAGCCGAGACAGGACAAACTCCTACGAGCAGTACTTC.

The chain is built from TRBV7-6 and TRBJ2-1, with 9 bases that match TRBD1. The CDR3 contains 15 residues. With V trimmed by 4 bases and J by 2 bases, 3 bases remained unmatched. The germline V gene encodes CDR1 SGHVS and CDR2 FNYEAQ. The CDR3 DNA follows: TGTGCCAGCAGCTACGGGACAGGGCCCTACAATGAGCAGTTCTTC. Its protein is CASSYGTGPYNEQFF.

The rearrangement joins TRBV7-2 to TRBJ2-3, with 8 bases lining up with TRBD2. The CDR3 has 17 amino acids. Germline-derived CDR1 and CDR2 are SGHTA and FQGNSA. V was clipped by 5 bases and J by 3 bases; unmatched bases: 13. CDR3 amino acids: CASSRGGAGGGTDTQYF. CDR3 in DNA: TGTGCCAGCAGCAGAGGAGGGGCGGGAGGAGGGACAGATACGCAGTATTTT.

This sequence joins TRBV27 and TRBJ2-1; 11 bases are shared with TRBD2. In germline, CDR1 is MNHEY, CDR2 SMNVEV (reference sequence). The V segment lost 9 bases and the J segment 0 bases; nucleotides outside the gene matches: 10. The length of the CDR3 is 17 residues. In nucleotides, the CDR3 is TGTGCCAGACCGGGACTAGCGGCATTTTCCTCCTACAATGAGCAGTTCTTC. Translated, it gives CARPGLAAFSSYNEQFF.

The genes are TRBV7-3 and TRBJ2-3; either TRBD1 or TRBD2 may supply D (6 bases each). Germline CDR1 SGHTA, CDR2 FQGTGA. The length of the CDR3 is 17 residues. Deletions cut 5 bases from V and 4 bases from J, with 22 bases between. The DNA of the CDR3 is TGTGCCAGCAGCAGTAACGGGGGCCTCGGGGCCCCAGATACGCAGTATTTT. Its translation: CASSSNGGLGAPDTQYF.

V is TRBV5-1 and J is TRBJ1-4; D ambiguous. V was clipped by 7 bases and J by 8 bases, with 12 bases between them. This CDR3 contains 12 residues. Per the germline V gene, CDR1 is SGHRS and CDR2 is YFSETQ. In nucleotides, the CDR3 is TGCGCCAGCGGATCGGTGGGGGAAAAACTGTTTTTT. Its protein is CASGSVGEKLFF.

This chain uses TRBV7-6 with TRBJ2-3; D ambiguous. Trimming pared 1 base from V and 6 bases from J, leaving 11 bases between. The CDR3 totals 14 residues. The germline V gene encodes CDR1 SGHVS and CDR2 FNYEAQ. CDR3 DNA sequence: TGTGCCAGCAGCTTAGGCCCTAGGGTGGATACGCAGTATTTT. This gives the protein CASSLGPRVDTQYF.

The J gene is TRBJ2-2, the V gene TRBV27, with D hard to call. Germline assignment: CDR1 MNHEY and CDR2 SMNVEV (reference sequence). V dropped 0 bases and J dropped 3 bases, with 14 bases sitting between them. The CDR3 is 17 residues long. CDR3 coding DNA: TGTGCCAGCAGTTTATCCGCCCATGTTCTTGACACCGGGGAGCTGTTTTTT. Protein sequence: CASSLSAHVLDTGELFF.